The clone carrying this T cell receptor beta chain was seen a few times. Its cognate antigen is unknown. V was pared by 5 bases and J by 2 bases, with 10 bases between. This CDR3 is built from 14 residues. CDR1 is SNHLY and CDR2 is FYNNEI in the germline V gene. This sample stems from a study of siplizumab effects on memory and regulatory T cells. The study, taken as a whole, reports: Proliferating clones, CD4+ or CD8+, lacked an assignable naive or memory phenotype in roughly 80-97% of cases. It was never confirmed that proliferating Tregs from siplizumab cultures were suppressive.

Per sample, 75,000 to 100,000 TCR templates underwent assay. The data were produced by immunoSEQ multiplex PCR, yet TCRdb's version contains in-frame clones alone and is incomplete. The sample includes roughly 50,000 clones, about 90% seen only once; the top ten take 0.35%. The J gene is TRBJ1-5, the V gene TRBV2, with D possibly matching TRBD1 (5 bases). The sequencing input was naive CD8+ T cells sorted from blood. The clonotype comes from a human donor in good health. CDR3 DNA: TGTGCCAGCAGTCCCGGGGGGGGCAATCAGCCCCAGCATTTT. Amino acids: CASSPGGGNQPQHF.